The table lists the clone carrying this TCR beta chain with many counts. Antigen specificity is unknown. The data stem from a study of breast tumors, draining lymph nodes, adjacent tissues. The germline V gene encodes CDR1 WNHNN and CDR2 SYGVQD (reference sequence). The CDR3 covers 15 residues. V was pared by 6 bases and J by 6 bases, with 9 bases of the junction left unmatched. MiXCR, run by TCRdb on the multiplex PCR reads, gives a single entry per CDR3 protein. The sample lists under 30,000 distinct CDR3 sequences, about 25% occurring once. Findings of the study overall: Compared with lymph nodes, tumors were less diverse; compared with nontumor tissue, more.

V usage is TRBV10-1 and J usage is TRBJ2-1; 9 bases are shared with TRBD1. Sample: breast tumor tissue. The TCR originated in a female donor with breast cancer. Some clones in this sample may be carry-over from other donors' samples. The CDR3 DNA is TGCGCCAGCAGCGCATCCCGGGGACAGGGCAATGAGCAGTTCTTC. It encodes CASSASRGQGNEQFF.